This passage covers 3 T cell receptor beta chains from one sample sequenced in a study of early T cells in non-severe SARS-CoV-2 infection. TCRdb re-derived calls from the 5' RACE reads in MiXCR, one entry per CDR3 protein. Here the sample spans over 80,000 distinct CDR3 sequences, 14% being singletons. The sample consisted of whole blood. All receptors come from an adult who was a healthcare worker with PCR-confirmed SARS-CoV-2 infection or an uninfected control (not recorded which).

The genes are TRBV20-1 and TRBJ2-6, with 7 bases fitting TRBD1. With V trimmed by 6 bases and J by 0 bases, 8 bases remained unmatched. The CDR3 totals 16 residues. The V gene's germline CDR1 is DFQATT and CDR2 SNEGSKA (reference sequence). The CDR3 reads CSAIDRESSGANVLTF. The CDR3, as DNA: TGCAGTGCCATCGACAGGGAGAGCTCTGGGGCCAACGTCCTGACTTTC.

This clonotype was observed a handful of times. This chain links TRBV7-9 with TRBJ1-1; unclear D gene. CDR1 and CDR2 (germline): SEHNR, FQNEAQ (reference sequence). This CDR3 is 11 amino acids long. Trimming took 0 bases from V and 7 from J, leaving 3 bases between them. The chain's CDR3 is CASSLAVEAFF. The CDR3 DNA reads TGTGCCAGCAGCTTAGCAGTTGAAGCTTTCTTT.

Only a few counts were recorded for this clonotype. This sequence joins TRBV18 and TRBJ2-1, with 11 positions matching TRBD2. Looked up from germline, CDR1 is KGHSH and CDR2 is LQKENI. The CDR3 covers 16 residues. V shed 4 bases and J 3 bases; nucleotides not matched to a gene: 5. CDR3 sequence (DNA): TGTGCCAGCTCACTAATAGCGGGGGGGGACTACAATGAGCAGTTCTTC. Its translation is CASSLIAGGDYNEQFF.